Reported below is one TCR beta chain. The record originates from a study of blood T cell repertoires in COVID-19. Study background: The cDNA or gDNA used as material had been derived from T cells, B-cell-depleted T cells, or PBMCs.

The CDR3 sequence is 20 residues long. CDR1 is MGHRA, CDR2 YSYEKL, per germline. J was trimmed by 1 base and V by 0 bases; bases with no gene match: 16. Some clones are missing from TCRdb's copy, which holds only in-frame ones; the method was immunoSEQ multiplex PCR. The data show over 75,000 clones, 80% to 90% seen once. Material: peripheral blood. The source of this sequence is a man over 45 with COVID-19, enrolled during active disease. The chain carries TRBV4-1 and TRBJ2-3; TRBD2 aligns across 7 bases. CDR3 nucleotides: TGCGCCAGCAGCCAAGAAGACCCCGGGGGGACCGCTTTAGGCACAGATACGCAGTATTTT. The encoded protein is CASSQEDPGGTALGTDTQYF.